Shown below are 32 T cell receptor beta chains from a single sample sequenced in a study of blood T cell repertoires in COVID-19. The method was immunoSEQ multiplex PCR; TCRdb's version includes in-frame clones alone and lacks a portion of them. The profile shows about 310,000 clones, approximately 90% of them singletons. Source material: PBMCs or T cells enriched from blood (not recorded which). Receptors originate from a young woman who had recovered from COVID-19.

V is TRBV4-1 and J is TRBJ1-6; no reliable D call. The CDR3 covers 15 residues. In germline, CDR1 is MGHRA, CDR2 YSYEKL. V gave up 1 base and J gave up 5 bases, with 9 bases separating them. In nucleotides, the CDR3 is TGCGCCAGCAGCCAAGTCGGGGAAAATAATTCACCCCTCCACTTT. Amino acids: CASSQVGENNSPLHF.

The chain combines TRBV7-9 with TRBJ1-2; D gene uncertain. There are 14 residues in the CDR3. CDR1 SEHNR and CDR2 FQNEAQ come from the germline V gene (reference sequence). V was cut by 6 bases and J by 0 bases, with 11 bases left in between. In DNA form, the CDR3 reads TGTGCCAGCAGGGAGGTGGGGTCTAACTATGGCTACACCTTC. This sequence encodes CASREVGSNYGYTF.

This clone was seen more than once but under ten times. The V and J genes are TRBV19 and TRBJ1-1; D possibly corresponds to TRBD1 (6 bases). The CDR3 loop spans 14 amino acids. Per the germline V gene, CDR1 is LNHDA and CDR2 is SQIVND (reference sequence). Deletions cut 7 bases from V and 3 bases from J, with 15 bases between. The CDR3 nucleotides are TGTGCCAGTAAACTAAACAGGGATGACACTGAAGCTTTCTTT. Protein product: CASKLNRDDTEAFF.

The chain links TRBV6-5 to TRBJ1-3; D gene ambiguous. The germline gives CDR1 MNHEY, CDR2 SVGAGI. The V gene lost 5 bases and the J gene lost 7 bases, with 12 bases spanning the gap. The CDR3 sequence is 13 residues long. In DNA form, the CDR3 reads TGTGCCAGCAGTCGGAGTTCTGTCAACACCATATATTTT. This translates into CASSRSSVNTIYF.

The V gene is TRBV18, the J gene TRBJ1-2; the D gene is possibly TRBD1 (6 bases). Germline assignment: CDR1 KGHSH and CDR2 LQKENI. V was pared by 3 bases and J by 4 bases, with 15 bases between. CDR3 length: 15 residues. The CDR3 bases are TGTGCCAGCTCACCGGCTGTCGGGGACACCTATGGCTACACCTTC. As protein: CASSPAVGDTYGYTF.

The chain combines TRBV27 with TRBJ2-7; D unclear. The germline V gene encodes CDR1 MNHEY and CDR2 SMNVEV (reference sequence). This CDR3 is built from 15 residues. Trimming cost V 2 bases and J 3 bases, with 14 bases left between them. CDR3 amino acids: CASSLTGSEFYEQYF. In DNA form, the CDR3 reads TGTGCCAGCAGTTTAACCGGGTCTGAATTCTACGAGCAGTACTTC.

This sequence joins TRBV7-9 and TRBJ2-3; TRBD1 is a possible D gene (5 bases). V lost 0 bases to trimming and J lost 3 bases, with 13 bases between them. CDR3 size: 16 residues. Germline lookup yields CDR1 SEHNR and CDR2 FQNEAQ (reference sequence). The CDR3 bases are TGTGCCAGCAGCTTAGCGCAGGGTGGCGATACAGATACGCAGTATTTT. Protein: CASSLAQGGDTDTQYF.

V is TRBV4-3 and J is TRBJ2-4, with D perhaps matching TRBD1 (6 bases). The ends were cut back, 1 base at V and 6 bases at J, with 16 bases in the middle. The CDR3 runs 16 residues. Germline CDR1 LGHNA, CDR2 YSLEER. The CDR3 is CASSQGARGWGNIQYF. The CDR3 DNA follows: TGCGCCAGCAGCCAAGGCGCCAGGGGATGGGGAAACATTCAGTACTTC.

The chain carries TRBV14 and TRBJ2-3; TRBD2 matches 10 bases. The ends lost 4 bases at V and 4 bases at J; junction bases unmatched: 17. Germline CDR1 is SGHDN and CDR2 is FVKESK. There are 19 residues in the CDR3. For the CDR3, the DNA is TGTGCCAGCAGCCCACGACCTAGCGGGAGATCATGGGGTGCAGATACGCAGTATTTT. It specifies CASSPRPSGRSWGADTQYF. Supplemented by reference TRBV14 and TRBJ2-3, the full variable domain reads EAGVTQFPSHSVIEKGQTVTLRCDPISGHDNLYWYRRVMGKEIKFLLHFVKESKQDESGMPNNRFLAERTGGTYSTLKVQPAELEDSGVYFCASSPRPSGRSWGADTQYFGPGTRLTVL.

The chain combines TRBV25-1 with TRBJ1-2; TRBD1 is a possible D gene (5 bases). V lost 2 bases and J lost 0, with 10 bases in between. Germline values: CDR1 MGHDK, CDR2 SYGVNS. The CDR3 runs 15 residues. The CDR3 DNA reads as TGTGCCAGCAGTGAAAACCCGACAGCTAACTATGGCTACACCTTC. Translating gives CASSENPTANYGYTF.

V is TRBV6-5 and J is TRBJ2-5; no clear D. The CDR3 extends over 13 amino acids. Trimming shortened V by 5 bases and J by 5 bases, and 12 bases separated the two germline ends. Germline CDR1 MNHEY, CDR2 SVGAGI. CDR3 bases: TGTGCCAGCAGTCCTCACGGTCGGGAGACCCAGTACTTC. It codes for CASSPHGRETQYF.

The rearrangement uses TRBV30 and TRBJ2-1; D possibly corresponds to TRBD1 (6 bases). Germline CDR1 reads GTSNPN; CDR2 reads SVGIG (reference sequence). V shed 5 bases and J shed 6 bases, with 11 bases lying between them. CDR3 length: 12 residues. The CDR3 DNA is TGTGCCTGGTCCAGGGGTTTCAATGAGCAGTTCTTC. Its protein is CAWSRGFNEQFF.

This clone was seen only once. The chain joins TRBV4-3 to TRBJ1-1; D is unresolved. The V end was cut by 5 bases, the J end by 4 bases, with 8 bases between. The CDR3 is 12 amino acids. Germline V gives CDR1 LGHNA, CDR2 YSLEER. The DNA of the CDR3 is TGCGCCAGCAGCTTCGAGGGCACTGAAGCTTTCTTT. Translated: CASSFEGTEAFF.

This chain uses TRBV7-2 with TRBJ1-2; perhaps TRBD1 as D (6 bases). Trimming pared 0 bases from V and 6 bases from J, leaving 14 bases between. CDR3 length: 15 amino acids. CDR1 is SGHTA and CDR2 is FQGNSA in the germline V gene. CDR3 in amino acids: CASSLALQQGNGYTF. The CDR3, as DNA: TGTGCCAGCAGCTTAGCGCTACAGCAGGGGAATGGCTACACCTTC.

In DNA, the CDR3 is TGTGCCAGCAGCTGGGCAGTTGGTAATTCACCCCTCCACTTT. This translates into CASSWAVGNSPLHF. This rearrangement joins TRBV7-2 to TRBJ1-6; D remains ambiguous. Germline CDR1 is SGHTA and CDR2 is FQGNSA. V lost 4 bases to trimming and J lost 6 bases, with 10 bases between them. The CDR3 totals 14 residues.

Worth noting for this clone: One end of the junction varies from germline; a read error may be responsible. The chain joins TRBV29-1 to TRBJ1-1; TRBD1 matches at 7 bases. From germline, CDR1 is SQVTM and CDR2 ANQGSEA. The CDR3 covers 13 residues. Written as DNA, the CDR3 is TGCAGCGTTTACAGGGGAATGAACACTGAAGCATTCTTT. It specifies CSVYRGMNTEAFF.

The rearrangement uses TRBV6-2 or TRBV6-3 and TRBJ2-7; possible D gene TRBD2, 6 bases. CDR3 size: 15 residues. Germline CDR1 is MNHEY and CDR2 is SVGEGT. V was pared by 2 bases and J by 6 bases, with 17 bases between. In DNA form, the CDR3 reads TGTGCCAGCAGTTACAGGGTACGGGAGAAGGGCGAGCAGTACTTC. Its protein product is CASSYRVREKGEQYF.

The chain is built from TRBV25-1 and TRBJ1-6; TRBD1 is a possible D gene (5 bases). Germline CDR1 reads MGHDK; CDR2 reads SYGVNS. The ends were cut back, 2 bases at V and 7 bases at J, with 15 bases in the middle. This CDR3 spans 16 amino acids. CDR3 residues: CASSEVTGEVNSPLHF. The CDR3 region has the DNA TGTGCCAGCAGTGAAGTGACGGGGGAAGTAAATTCACCCCTCCACTTT.

The CDR3 coding sequence is TGTGCCAGCATCTTGGGTAGGGGTACTGAAGCTTTCTTT. It yields the protein CASILGRGTEAFF. This chain connects TRBV28 to TRBJ1-1, with D maybe TRBD1 (5 bases). V was cut by 7 bases and J by 5 bases, with 14 bases left in between. CDR3 length: 13 amino acids. Germline assignment: CDR1 MDHEN and CDR2 SYDVKM.

The chain couples TRBV6-2 or TRBV6-3 to TRBJ2-4; D is perhaps TRBD2 (6 bases). Germline V lookup: CDR1 MNHEY, CDR2 SVGEGT. V was cut by 2 bases and J by 7 bases, with 9 bases left in between. This CDR3 has 13 amino acids. For the CDR3, the DNA is TGTGCCAGCAGTTACGCGGGAACGAACATTCAGTACTTC. It translates to CASSYAGTNIQYF.

V is TRBV11-1 and J is TRBJ1-2; 8 nucleotides agree with TRBD1. The V gene's germline CDR1 is SGHAT and CDR2 FQDESV (reference sequence). With 5 bases clipped from V and 7 bases from J, the junction kept 6 bases outside the gene matches. The CDR3 has 13 amino acids. The CDR3 reads CASSARDRSGYTF. In nucleotides, the CDR3 is TGTGCCAGCAGCGCCCGGGACAGGAGTGGCTACACCTTC.

V is TRBV6-5 and J is TRBJ1-2; tentatively, D is TRBD1 (5 bases). Trimming pared 5 bases from V and 2 bases from J, leaving 9 bases between. CDR1 and CDR2 (germline): MNHEY, SVGAGI. There are 13 residues in the CDR3. The CDR3 DNA follows: TGTGCCAGCAGTCTCGACAGAAACTATGGCTACACCTTC. Translated, it gives CASSLDRNYGYTF.

This chain connects TRBV5-1 to TRBJ2-1; D unclear. The germline gives CDR1 SGHRS, CDR2 YFSETQ. There are 14 residues in the CDR3. V was cut by 0 bases and J by 5 bases, with 9 bases left in between. The CDR3 loop is CASSLGPDHNEQFF. DNA of the CDR3: TGCGCCAGCAGCTTGGGGCCAGATCACAATGAGCAGTTCTTC.

V usage is TRBV7-9 and J usage is TRBJ1-6; D perhaps matches TRBD1 (6 bases). V was shortened by 5 bases and J by 9 bases, with 14 bases between the two germline ends. Germline loops: CDR1 SEHNR, CDR2 FQNEAQ (reference sequence). The CDR3 consists of 14 residues. The CDR3 protein is CASSPITGTSPLHF. In DNA form, the CDR3 reads TGTGCCAGCAGCCCCATTACAGGGACTTCACCCCTCCACTTT.

This clone appeared a few times. The chain combines TRBV7-9 with TRBJ1-2; possible D gene TRBD1, 5 bases. This CDR3 is 14 amino acids long. Trimming stripped 1 base from V and 2 bases from J, with 8 bases between. CDR1 is SEHNR, CDR2 FQNEAQ, per germline (reference sequence). The CDR3 region has the DNA TGTGCCAGCAGCTTAGGAGCAGGGAACTATGGCTACACCTTC. Protein sequence: CASSLGAGNYGYTF.

The rearrangement links TRBV21-1 to TRBJ2-1; the table's D call, TRBD2, has no DNA check behind it. TRBV21-1 is recorded as a pseudogene. The CDR3 contains 15 residues. CDR3 sequence (DNA): TGTGCCAGCAGCAAGGAGACCCTACCCTACAATGAGCAGTTCTTC. The encoded protein is CASSKETLPYNEQFF.

In its sample, this clone was seen a few times. This sequence joins TRBV9 and TRBJ2-1; 8 bases are shared with TRBD2. Trimming cost V 4 bases and J 4 bases; bases outside gene matches: 10. Germline-derived CDR1 and CDR2 are SGDLS and YYNGEE. The CDR3 runs to 16 residues. CDR3 DNA: TGTGCCAGCAGCAAAAATCCGGGACTAGAGTACAATGAGCAGTTCTTC. It yields the protein CASSKNPGLEYNEQFF.

V and J are TRBV6-2 or TRBV6-3 and TRBJ2-1, with D possibly matching TRBD2 (5 bases). The CDR3 runs 21 residues. The germline V and J ends were trimmed by 0 bases and 0 bases, with 24 bases remaining between them. Per the germline V gene, CDR1 is MNHEY and CDR2 is SVGEGT. The CDR3: CASSYSPGSIERIGSYNEQFF. In DNA, the CDR3 is TGTGCCAGCAGTTACTCTCCGGGGTCGATTGAAAGGATTGGCTCCTACAATGAGCAGTTCTTC.

The CDR3 is CASRINGGRNPYNEQFF. As DNA, the CDR3 is TGCGCCAGCAGAATCAACGGGGGGCGGAACCCCTACAATGAGCAGTTCTTC. This chain links TRBV4-3 with TRBJ2-1; TRBD2 might be the D (7 bases). Germline V gene sequence: CDR1 LGHNA, CDR2 YSLEER. The ends were cut back, 6 bases at V and 2 bases at J, with 20 bases in the middle. The CDR3 runs 17 residues.

J is TRBJ1-1 and V is TRBV12-3 or TRBV12-4; 9 bases are a match to TRBD1. V trimming: 3 bases; J trimming: 7 bases; junction bases outside the gene matches: 3. The CDR3 length is 13 residues. This chain's CDR3 is CASSLDRGSEAFF. For the CDR3, the DNA is TGTGCCAGCAGTTTGGACAGGGGCAGTGAAGCTTTCTTT.

This clone was counted once. The chain links TRBV7-2 to TRBJ2-4; no definite D call. Germline loops: CDR1 SGHTA, CDR2 FQGNSA. The CDR3 spans 15 residues. The V end was cut by 3 bases, the J end by 0 bases, with 9 bases between. The CDR3 coding sequence is TGTGCCAGCAGCTTTAGAGCCCTAGCCAAAAACATTCAGTACTTC. Protein product: CASSFRALAKNIQYF.

The chain couples TRBV5-6 to TRBJ1-1, with D uncertain. The CDR3 has 13 amino acids. Trimming pared 2 bases from V and 6 bases from J, leaving 11 bases between. Germline lookup yields CDR1 SGHDT and CDR2 YYEEEE. CDR3 sequence: CASSFFGEPEAFF. CDR3 nucleotides: TGTGCCAGCAGCTTTTTCGGGGAACCTGAAGCTTTCTTT. The full variable domain, its missing parts supplied by reference TRBV5-6 and TRBJ1-1, is DAGVTQSPTHLIKTRGQQVTLRCSPKSGHDTVSWYQQALGQGPQFIFQYYEEEERQRGNFPDRFSGHQFPNYSSELNVNALLLGDSALYLCASSFFGEPEAFFGQGTRLTVV.